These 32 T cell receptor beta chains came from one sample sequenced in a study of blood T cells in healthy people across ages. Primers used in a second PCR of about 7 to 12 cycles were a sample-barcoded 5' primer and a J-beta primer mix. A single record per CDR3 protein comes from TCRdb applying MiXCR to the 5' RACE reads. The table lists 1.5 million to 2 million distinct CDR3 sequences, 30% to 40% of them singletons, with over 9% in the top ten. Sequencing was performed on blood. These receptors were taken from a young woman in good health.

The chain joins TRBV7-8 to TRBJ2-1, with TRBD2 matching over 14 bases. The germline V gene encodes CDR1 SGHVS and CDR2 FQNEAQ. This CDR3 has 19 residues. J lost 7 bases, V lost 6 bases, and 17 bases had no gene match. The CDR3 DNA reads TGTGCCAGCAGACGGGGGGTGACTAGCGGGAGGGCCGCAGCAAATGAGCAGTTCTTC. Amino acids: CASRRGVTSGRAAANEQFF.

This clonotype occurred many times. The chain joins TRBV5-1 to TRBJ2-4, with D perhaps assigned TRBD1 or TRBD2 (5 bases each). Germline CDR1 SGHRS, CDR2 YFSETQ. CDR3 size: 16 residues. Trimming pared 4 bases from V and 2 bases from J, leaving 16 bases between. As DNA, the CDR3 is TGCGCCAGCAGCCCCGGAGAGGGGAAATCCAAAAACATTCAGTACTTC. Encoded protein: CASSPGEGKSKNIQYF. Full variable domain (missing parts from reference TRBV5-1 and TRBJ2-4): KAGVTQTPRYLIKTRGQQVTLSCSPISGHRSVSWYQQTPGQGLQFLFEYFSETQRNKGNFPGRFSGRQFSNSRSEMNVSTLELGDSALYLCASSPGEGKSKNIQYFGAGTRLSVL.

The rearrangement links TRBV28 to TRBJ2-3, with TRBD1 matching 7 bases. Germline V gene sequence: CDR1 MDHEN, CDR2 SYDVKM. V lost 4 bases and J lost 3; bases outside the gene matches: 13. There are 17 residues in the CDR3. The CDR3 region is CASSSPTGNKGTDTQYF. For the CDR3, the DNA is TGTGCCAGCAGTTCTCCGACAGGGAACAAGGGTACAGATACGCAGTATTTT.

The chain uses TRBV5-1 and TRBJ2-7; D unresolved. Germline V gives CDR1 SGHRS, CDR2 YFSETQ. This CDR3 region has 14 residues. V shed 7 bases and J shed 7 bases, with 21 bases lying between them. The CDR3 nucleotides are TGCGCCAGCTTCCCGACTGAGAGTTACAATGAGCAGTACTTC. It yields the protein CASFPTESYNEQYF.

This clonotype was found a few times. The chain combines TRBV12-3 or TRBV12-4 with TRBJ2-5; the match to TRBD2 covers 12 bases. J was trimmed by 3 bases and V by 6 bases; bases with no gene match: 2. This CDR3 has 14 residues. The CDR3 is CASRLAGGEETQYF. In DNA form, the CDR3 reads TGTGCCAGCAGACTAGCGGGAGGAGAAGAGACCCAGTACTTC.

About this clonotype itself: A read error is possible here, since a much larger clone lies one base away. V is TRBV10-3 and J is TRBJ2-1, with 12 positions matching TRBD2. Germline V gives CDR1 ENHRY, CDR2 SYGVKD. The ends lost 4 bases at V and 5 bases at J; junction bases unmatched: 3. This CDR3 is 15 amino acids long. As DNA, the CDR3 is TGTGCCATCAGTGGGACTAGCGGGATCCACAATGAGCAGTTCTTC. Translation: CAISGTSGIHNEQFF.

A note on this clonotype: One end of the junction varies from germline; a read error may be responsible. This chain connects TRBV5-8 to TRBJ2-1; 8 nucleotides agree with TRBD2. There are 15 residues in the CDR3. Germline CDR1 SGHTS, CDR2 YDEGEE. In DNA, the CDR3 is TGTGCCAGCAGCTTGGAACAGCGGGAGAGGAATGGGCAGTTCTTC. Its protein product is CASSLEQRERNGQFF.

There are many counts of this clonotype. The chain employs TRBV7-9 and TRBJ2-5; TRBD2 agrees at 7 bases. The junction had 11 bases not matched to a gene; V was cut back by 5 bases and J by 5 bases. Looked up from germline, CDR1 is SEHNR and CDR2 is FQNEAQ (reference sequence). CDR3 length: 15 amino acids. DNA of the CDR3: TGTGCCAGCAGCCCCGAATTCGCGGGAGATGAGACCCAGTACTTC. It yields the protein CASSPEFAGDETQYF.

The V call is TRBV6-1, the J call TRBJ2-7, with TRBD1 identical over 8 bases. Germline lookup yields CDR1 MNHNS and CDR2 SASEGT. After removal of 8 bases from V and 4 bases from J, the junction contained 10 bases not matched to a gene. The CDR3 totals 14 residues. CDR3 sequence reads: CASRPGQDIYEQYF. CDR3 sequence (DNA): TGTGCCAGCCGACCGGGACAGGATATTTACGAGCAGTACTTC.

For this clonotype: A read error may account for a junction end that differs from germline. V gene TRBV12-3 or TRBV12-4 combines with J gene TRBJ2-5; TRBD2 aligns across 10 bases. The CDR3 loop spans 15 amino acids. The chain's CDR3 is CTSSFPAGGEETQYF. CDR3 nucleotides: TGTACCAGCAGTTTCCCAGCGGGAGGGGAAGAGACCCAGTACTTC.

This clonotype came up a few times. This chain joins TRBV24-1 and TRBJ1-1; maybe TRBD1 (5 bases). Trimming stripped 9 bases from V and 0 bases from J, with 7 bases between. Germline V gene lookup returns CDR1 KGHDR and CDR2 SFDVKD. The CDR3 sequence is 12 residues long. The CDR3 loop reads CATQGLNTEAFF. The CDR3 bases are TGTGCCACCCAGGGCCTGAACACTGAAGCTTTCTTT.

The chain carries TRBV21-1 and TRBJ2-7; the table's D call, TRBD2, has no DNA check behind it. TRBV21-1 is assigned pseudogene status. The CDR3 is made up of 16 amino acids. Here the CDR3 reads CASSKAAGLAGCEQYF. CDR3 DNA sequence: TGTGCCAGCAGCAAAGCGGCCGGACTGGCCGGGTGCGAGCAGTACTTC.

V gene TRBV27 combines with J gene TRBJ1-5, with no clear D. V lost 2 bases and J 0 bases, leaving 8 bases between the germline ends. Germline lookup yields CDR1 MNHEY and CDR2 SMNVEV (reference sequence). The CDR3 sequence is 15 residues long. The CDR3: CASSLMGHSNQPQHF. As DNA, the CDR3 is TGTGCCAGCAGTTTAATGGGTCATAGCAATCAGCCCCAGCATTTT.

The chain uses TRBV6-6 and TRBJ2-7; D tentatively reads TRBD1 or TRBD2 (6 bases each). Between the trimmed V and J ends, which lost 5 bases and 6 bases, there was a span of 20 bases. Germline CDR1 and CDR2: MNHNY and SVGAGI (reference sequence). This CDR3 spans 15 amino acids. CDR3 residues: CASSTAGAWGGEQYF. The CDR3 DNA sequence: TGTGCCAGCAGTACGGCAGGGGCTTGGGGAGGCGAGCAGTACTTC.

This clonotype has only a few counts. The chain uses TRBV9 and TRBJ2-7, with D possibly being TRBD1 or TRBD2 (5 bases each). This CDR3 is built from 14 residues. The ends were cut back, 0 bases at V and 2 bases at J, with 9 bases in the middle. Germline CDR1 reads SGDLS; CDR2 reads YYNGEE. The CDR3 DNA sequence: TGTGCCAGCAGCGTAGACTGGGGGACCTACGAGCAGTACTTC. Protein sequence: CASSVDWGTYEQYF.

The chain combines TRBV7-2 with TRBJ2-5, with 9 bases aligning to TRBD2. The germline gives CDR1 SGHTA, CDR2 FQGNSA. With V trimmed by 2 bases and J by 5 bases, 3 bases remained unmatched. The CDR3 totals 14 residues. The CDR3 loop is CASSLILAGETQYF. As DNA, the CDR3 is TGTGCCAGCAGCTTAATACTAGCGGGTGAGACCCAGTACTTC.

The CDR3: CASKFSGGTNEKLFF. DNA for the CDR3: TGTGCCAGCAAATTCTCGGGGGGGACTAATGAAAAACTGTTTTTT. The chain has TRBV2 and TRBJ1-4; D is perhaps TRBD1 (5 bases). V lost 7 bases and J 2 bases, leaving 14 bases between the germline ends. CDR1 is SNHLY and CDR2 is FYNNEI in the germline V gene. The CDR3 has 15 amino acids.

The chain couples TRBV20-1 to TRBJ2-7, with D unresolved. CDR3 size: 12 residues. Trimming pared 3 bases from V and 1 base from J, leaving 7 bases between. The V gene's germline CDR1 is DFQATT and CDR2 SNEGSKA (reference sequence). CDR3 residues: CSARAVSYEQYF. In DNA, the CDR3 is TGCAGTGCTAGGGCGGTTTCCTACGAGCAGTACTTC.

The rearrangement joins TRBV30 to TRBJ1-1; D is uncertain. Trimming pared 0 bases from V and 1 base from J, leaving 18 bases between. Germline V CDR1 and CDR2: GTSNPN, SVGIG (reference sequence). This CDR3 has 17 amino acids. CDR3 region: CAWSVTRARGKNTEAFF. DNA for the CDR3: TGTGCCTGGAGTGTAACGAGGGCTCGGGGAAAGAACACTGAAGCTTTCTTT. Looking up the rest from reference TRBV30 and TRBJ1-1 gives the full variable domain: SQTIHQWPATLVQPVGSPLSLECTVEGTSNPNLYWYRQAAGRGLQLLFYSVGIGQISSEVPQNLSASRPQDRQFILSSKKLLLSDSGFYLCAWSVTRARGKNTEAFFGQGTRLTVV.

Written as DNA, the CDR3 is TGTGCCAGAAGCTTGGCGGCTAGCGGGAAGTTGTGGTCCTACAATGAGCAGTTCTTC. This translates into CARSLAASGKLWSYNEQFF. The chain carries TRBV5-3 and TRBJ2-1; TRBD2 aligns across 9 bases. TRBV5-3 belongs to the ORF category, with a function that is uncertain. The CDR3 has 19 amino acids. With 0 bases clipped from V and 1 base from J, the junction kept 11 bases outside the gene matches.

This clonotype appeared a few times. Here the CDR3 reads CASSLTGGFEQYF. CDR3 sequence (DNA): TGTGCCAGCAGCTTAACCGGGGGGTTCGAGCAGTACTTC. This chain links TRBV7-3 with TRBJ2-7; 7 bases are a match to TRBD2. J lost 6 bases, V lost 0 bases, and 2 bases had no gene match. The CDR3 covers 13 residues. Germline lookup yields CDR1 SGHTA and CDR2 FQGTGA.

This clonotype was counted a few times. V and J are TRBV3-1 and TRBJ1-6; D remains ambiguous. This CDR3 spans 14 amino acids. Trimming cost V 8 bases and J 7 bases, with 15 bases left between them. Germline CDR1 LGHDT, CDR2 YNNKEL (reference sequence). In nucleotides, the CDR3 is TGTGCCAGCGGAGGCGCCGCCTGGAATTCACCCCTCCACTTT. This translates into CASGGAAWNSPLHF.

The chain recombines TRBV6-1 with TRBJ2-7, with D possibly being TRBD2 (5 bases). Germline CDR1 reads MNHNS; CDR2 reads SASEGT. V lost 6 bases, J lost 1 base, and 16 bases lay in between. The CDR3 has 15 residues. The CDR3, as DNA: TGTGCCAGCAGGTGGGCCCTTCCGGGGTCCTACGAGCAGTACTTC. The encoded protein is CASRWALPGSYEQYF.

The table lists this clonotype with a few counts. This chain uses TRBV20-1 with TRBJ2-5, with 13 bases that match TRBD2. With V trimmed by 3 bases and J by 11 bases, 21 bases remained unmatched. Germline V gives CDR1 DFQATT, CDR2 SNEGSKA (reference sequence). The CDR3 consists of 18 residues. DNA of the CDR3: TGCAGTGCTAGCGTCCCGGGACTAGCGGGGCCGCATTCTAATGAGCAGTACTTC. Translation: CSASVPGLAGPHSNEQYF.

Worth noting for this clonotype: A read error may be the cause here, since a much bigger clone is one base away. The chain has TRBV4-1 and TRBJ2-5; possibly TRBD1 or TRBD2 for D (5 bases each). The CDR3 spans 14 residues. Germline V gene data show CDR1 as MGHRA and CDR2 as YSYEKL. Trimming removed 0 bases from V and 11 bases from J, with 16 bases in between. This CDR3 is CASSQDQTAREQYF. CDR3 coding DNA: TGCGCCAGCAGCCAAGATCAGACCGCCAGGGAGCAGTACTTC.

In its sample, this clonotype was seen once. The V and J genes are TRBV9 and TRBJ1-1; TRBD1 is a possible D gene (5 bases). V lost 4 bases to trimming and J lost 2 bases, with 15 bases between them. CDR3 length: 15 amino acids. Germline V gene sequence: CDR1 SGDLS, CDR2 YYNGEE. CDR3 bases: TGTGCCAGCAGCCCTTCGACAGAGCTAAACACTGAAGCTTTCTTT. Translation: CASSPSTELNTEAFF.

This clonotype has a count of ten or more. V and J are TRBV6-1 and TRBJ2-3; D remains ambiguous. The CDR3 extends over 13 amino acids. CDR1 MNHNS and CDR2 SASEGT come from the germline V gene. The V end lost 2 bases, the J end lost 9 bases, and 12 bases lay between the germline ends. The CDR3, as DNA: TGTGCCAGCAGTGAAAGTCAAGCAGGAACGCAGTATTTT. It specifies CASSESQAGTQYF.

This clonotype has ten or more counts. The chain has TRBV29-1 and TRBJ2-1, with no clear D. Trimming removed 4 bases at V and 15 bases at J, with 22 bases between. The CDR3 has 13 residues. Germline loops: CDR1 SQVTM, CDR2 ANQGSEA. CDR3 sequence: CSVGNQAPISGFF. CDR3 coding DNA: TGCAGCGTTGGAAACCAGGCCCCCATCAGTGGGTTCTTC.

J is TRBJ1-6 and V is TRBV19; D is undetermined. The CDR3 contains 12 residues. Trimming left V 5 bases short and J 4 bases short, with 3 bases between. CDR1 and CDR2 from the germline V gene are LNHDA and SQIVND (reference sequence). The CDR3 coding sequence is TGTGCCAGTAGTGTATATAATTCACCCCTCCACTTT. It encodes CASSVYNSPLHF. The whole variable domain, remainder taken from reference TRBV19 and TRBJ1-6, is DGGITQSPKYLFRKEGQNVTLSCEQNLNHDAMYWYRQDPGQGLRLIYYSQIVNDFQKGDIAEGYSVSREKKESFPLTVTSAQKNPTAFYLCASSVYNSPLHFGNGTRLTVT.

The CDR3 protein is CASSLGGTEVYEQYF. In nucleotides, the CDR3 is TGCGCCAGCAGCTTGGGAGGGACAGAGGTCTACGAGCAGTACTTC. The V gene is TRBV5-1, the J gene TRBJ2-7; the match to TRBD1 covers 7 bases. Losses at the gene ends were 0 bases for V and 3 bases for J; bases not matched to a gene: 6. Germline values: CDR1 SGHRS, CDR2 YFSETQ. The CDR3 has 15 residues.

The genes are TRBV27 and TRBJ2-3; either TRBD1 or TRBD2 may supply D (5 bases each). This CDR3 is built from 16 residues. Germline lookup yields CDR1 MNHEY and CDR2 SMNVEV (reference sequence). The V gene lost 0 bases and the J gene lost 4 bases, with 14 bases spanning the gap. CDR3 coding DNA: TGTGCCAGCAGTTTATCTAAGGTCAGGGACGCAGATACGCAGTATTTT. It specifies CASSLSKVRDADTQYF.

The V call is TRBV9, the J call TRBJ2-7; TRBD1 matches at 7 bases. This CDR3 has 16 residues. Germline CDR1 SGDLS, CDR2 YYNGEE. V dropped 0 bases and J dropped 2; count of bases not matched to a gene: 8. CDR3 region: CASSVGPVTGTYEQYF. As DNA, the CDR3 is TGTGCCAGCAGCGTAGGCCCGGTGACAGGGACCTACGAGCAGTACTTC. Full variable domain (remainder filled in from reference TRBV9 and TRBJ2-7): DSGVTQTPKHLITATGQRVTLRCSPRSGDLSVYWYQQSLDQGLQFLIQYYNGEERAKGNILERFSAQQFPDLHSELNLSSLELGDSALYFCASSVGPVTGTYEQYFGPGTRLTVT.